This passage covers 20 T cell receptor beta chains from one sample sequenced in a study of blood T cell repertoires in COVID-19. The repertoire was sequenced with immunoSEQ multiplex PCR; TCRdb's copy has only in-frame clones and lacks some. The data contain 300,000 to 400,000 clones, 65% to 85% of them seen just once; the ten biggest clones take up 2.5% to 3%. The sequencing input was peripheral blood. The origin of the receptors is a man aged 30 to 45 with active or convalescent COVID-19.

This rearrangement joins TRBV3-1 (or the pseudogene TRBV3-2) to TRBJ2-3, with 7 bases lining up with TRBD2. Germline assignment: CDR1 LGHDT and CDR2 YNNKEL (reference sequence). Trimming at V came to 2 bases and at J to 5 bases, leaving 10 bases not matched to a gene. The CDR3 loop spans 16 amino acids. The CDR3 DNA follows: TGTGCCAGCAGCCAATGGACTAGTAGGGGCCAAGATACGCAGTATTTT. Its protein is CASSQWTSRGQDTQYF.

This clone was found once. This chain joins TRBV6-5 and TRBJ1-5; TRBD1 matches 9 bases. From germline, CDR1 is MNHEY and CDR2 SVGAGI. After removal of 6 bases from V and 4 bases from J, the junction contained 7 bases not matched to a gene. This CDR3 is built from 15 residues. The CDR3 bases are TGTGCCAGCAGCCCCCGACAGGGGGGAAATCAGCCCCAGCATTTT. Translation gives CASSPRQGGNQPQHF.

The V gene is TRBV7-8, the J gene TRBJ2-3; TRBD2 matches 7 bases. V lost 1 base to trimming and J lost 5 bases; unmatched junction nucleotides: 9. The germline V gene encodes CDR1 SGHVS and CDR2 FQNEAQ. The CDR3 length is 16 residues. The CDR3 DNA sequence: TGTGCCAGCAGCTTAGGTAGGCTAGCGGTAAGAGATACGCAGTATTTT. Translated, it gives CASSLGRLAVRDTQYF. The full variable domain, its missing parts supplied by reference TRBV7-8 and TRBJ2-3, is GAGVSQSPRYKVAKRGQDVALRCDPISGHVSLFWYQQALGQGPEFLTYFQNEAQLDKSGLPSDRFFAERPEGSVSTLKIQRTQQEDSAVYLCASSLGRLAVRDTQYFGPGTRLTVL.

The chain carries TRBV20-1 and TRBJ2-1; 8 bases are shared with TRBD2. The germline gives CDR1 DFQATT, CDR2 SNEGSKA (reference sequence). J gave up 4 bases and V 6 bases, and 14 bases lay outside the gene matches. This CDR3 has 16 residues. CDR3 protein: CSASRWERGTYNEQFF. The CDR3 nucleotides are TGCAGTGCCAGTCGATGGGAGCGGGGGACTTACAATGAGCAGTTCTTC.

The chain couples TRBV28 to TRBJ1-1; 9 bases are a match to TRBD1. This CDR3 is built from 16 residues. The V segment lost 6 bases and the J segment 1 base; nucleotides outside the gene matches: 9. Germline-derived CDR1 and CDR2 are MDHEN and SYDVKM. The CDR3 nucleotides are TGTGCCAGCAGCCGAGGACAGGGGAGGGGGAACACTGAAGCTTTCTTT. Protein: CASSRGQGRGNTEAFF. Together with reference TRBV28 and TRBJ1-1, the CDR3 gives the full variable domain: DVKVTQSSRYLVKRTGEKVFLECVQDMDHENMFWYRQDPGLGLRLIYFSYDVKMKEKGDIPEGYSVSREKKERFSLILESASTNQTSMYLCASSRGQGRGNTEAFFGQGTRLTVV.

The chain couples TRBV4-1 to TRBJ2-1; a weak D match, TRBD2 (6 bases). The CDR3 consists of 15 residues. Germline V gives CDR1 MGHRA, CDR2 YSYEKL. Trimming removed 2 bases at V and 9 bases at J, with 17 bases between. The CDR3 DNA reads as TGCGCCAGCAGCCAAAGTTTCCTTCTAGCGTCTGAGCAGTTCTTC. Amino acids: CASSQSFLLASEQFF.

The rearrangement uses TRBV20-1 and TRBJ2-7; TRBD2 might be the D (5 bases). Germline V gives CDR1 DFQATT, CDR2 SNEGSKA (reference sequence). V was clipped by 6 bases and J by 6 bases, with 12 bases between them. The CDR3 has 11 amino acids. The CDR3, as DNA: TGCAGTGCGCGGGCGCTAAGCGAGCAGTACTTC. Translated, it gives CSARALSEQYF.

This chain connects TRBV6-4 to TRBJ2-5; the match to TRBD2 covers 12 bases. The CDR3 spans 16 residues. V lost 4 bases to trimming and J lost 4 bases; unmatched junction nucleotides: 7. Germline V gene data show CDR1 as MRHNA and CDR2 as SNTAGT. The CDR3 coding sequence is TGTGCCAGCAGTGCCTGGACTAGCGGGAAACGAGAGACCCAGTACTTC. Protein product: CASSAWTSGKRETQYF.

J is TRBJ1-5 and V is TRBV6-5, with TRBD1 as a possible D gene (5 bases). Germline-derived CDR1 and CDR2 are MNHEY and SVGAGI. CDR3 length equals 14 residues. V lost 7 bases to trimming and J lost 12 bases, with 22 bases between them. The DNA of the CDR3 is TGTGCCAGCAATAGGAGGGGCTCCCGGGATCGCCAGCATTTT. Encoded protein: CASNRRGSRDRQHF.

The V gene is TRBV7-9, the J gene TRBJ1-2, with TRBD1 matching 11 bases. The V gene's germline CDR1 is SEHNR and CDR2 FQNEAQ (reference sequence). The V and J ends lost 6 bases and 9 bases, in that order; junction bases with no gene match: 6. The CDR3 has 13 amino acids. CDR3 protein: CASSWDRGERYTF. The DNA of the CDR3 is TGTGCCAGCAGTTGGGACAGGGGGGAACGCTACACCTTC.

V is TRBV3-1 (or the pseudogene TRBV3-2) and J is TRBJ2-7, with TRBD1 matching 8 bases. Germline V CDR1 and CDR2: LGHDT, YNNKEL (reference sequence). Trimming at V came to 5 bases and at J to 2 bases, leaving 8 bases not matched to a gene. The CDR3 consists of 15 residues. The CDR3 region has the DNA TGTGCCAGCAGCACCCGCGGACAGGGAACCTACGAGCAGTACTTC. Translating gives CASSTRGQGTYEQYF.

The CDR3 sequence: CASSPPGGGQPQHF. The CDR3 bases are TGTGCCAGCAGCCCCCCGGGGGGCGGTCAGCCCCAGCATTTT. The V and J genes are TRBV7-9 and TRBJ1-5, with D tentatively TRBD1 (6 bases). The CDR3 spans 14 residues. CDR1 SEHNR and CDR2 FQNEAQ come from the germline V gene (reference sequence). The V gene lost 5 bases and the J gene lost 6 bases, with 14 bases spanning the gap.

V and J are TRBV5-4 and TRBJ2-5; 13 nucleotides match TRBD2. V dropped 4 bases and J dropped 4; count of bases not matched to a gene: 4. This CDR3 is built from 15 residues. The germline V gene has CDR1 SGHNT and CDR2 YYREEE (reference sequence). CDR3: CASSPGLAGRETQYF. The CDR3 nucleotides are TGTGCCAGCAGCCCGGGACTAGCGGGGAGAGAGACCCAGTACTTC.

This clone was seen just once. The chain links TRBV25-1 to TRBJ2-2, with a tentative D call TRBD1 (6 bases). This CDR3 contains 12 residues. Trimming took 8 bases from V and 6 from J, leaving 10 bases between them. The germline V gene encodes CDR1 MGHDK and CDR2 SYGVNS. CDR3 residues: CASSQGSGELFF. In DNA form, the CDR3 reads TGTGCCAGCTCACAGGGATCCGGGGAGCTGTTTTTT.

The chain employs TRBV15 and TRBJ2-1, with 10 positions matching TRBD2. V lost 6 bases and J lost 3; bases outside the gene matches: 5. Germline V lookup: CDR1 LNHNV, CDR2 YYDKDF (reference sequence). The CDR3 length is 15 residues. Here the CDR3 DNA reads TGTGCCACCAGATCGGGACTAGCGAACTACAATGAGCAGTTCTTC. It yields the protein CATRSGLANYNEQFF.

This clone was found many times. The chain is built from TRBV7-6 and TRBJ2-7; TRBD1 is a possible D gene (6 bases). Germline CDR1 SGHVS, CDR2 FNYEAQ. V dropped 2 bases and J dropped 6 bases, with 20 bases sitting between them. This CDR3 is built from 16 residues. The chain's CDR3 is CASSLNMPQGMGEQYF. CDR3 nucleotide sequence: TGTGCCAGCAGCTTAAATATGCCCCAGGGGATGGGCGAGCAGTACTTC.

The genes are TRBV4-3 and TRBJ1-2; possibly TRBD1 for D (6 bases). The CDR3 is made up of 16 amino acids. Germline assignment: CDR1 LGHNA and CDR2 YSLEER. The ends were cut back, 0 bases at V and 8 bases at J, with 19 bases in the middle. The CDR3: CASSQDRRGTQKGYTF. CDR3 sequence (DNA): TGCGCCAGCAGCCAAGATCGTAGGGGGACACAGAAAGGCTACACCTTC.

The chain combines TRBV6-5 with TRBJ2-3, with D possibly being TRBD2 (5 bases). Germline values: CDR1 MNHEY, CDR2 SVGAGI. Deletions cut 8 bases from V and 3 bases from J, with 12 bases between. The CDR3 extends over 13 amino acids. CDR3 amino acids: CASVEERTDTQYF. DNA of the CDR3: TGTGCCAGCGTCGAAGAGCGGACAGATACGCAGTATTTT.

The chain uses TRBV10-3 and TRBJ2-1; 14 nucleotides align to TRBD2. CDR3 length: 18 residues. Trimming cost V 6 bases and J 3 bases; bases outside gene matches: 10. Germline V lookup: CDR1 ENHRY, CDR2 SYGVKD. Here the CDR3 reads CAIRTSGGVTVRYNEQFF. The DNA for the CDR3 is TGTGCCATCAGGACTAGCGGGGGGGTAACGGTACGCTACAATGAGCAGTTCTTC.

V is TRBV21-1 and J is TRBJ2-7; the DNA was not compared with TRBD1, the D call given in the table. TRBV21-1 is a recognized pseudogene. This CDR3 is built from 15 residues. CDR3 nucleotide sequence: TGTGCCAGCAGCAAAGGCTGGGACAGGGGGCCCGAGCAGTACTTC. Amino acids: CASSKGWDRGPEQYF.